This is a list of T cell receptor beta chains from one sample in a study of shared clonotypes between healthy human individuals. Here immunoSEQ multiplex PCR was the method, and the copy in TCRdb shows in-frame clones only, minus some. The sample includes 800,000 to 950,000 clones, 96% of them seen just once. The sequencing input was naive CD8+ T cells sorted from blood. Receptors originate from a man aged 30 to 39 in good health. The CDR3 runs from the conserved cysteine through the conserved F or W. The D gene is left open where the match is weak. Size is omitted from some rows. Given values are once, few, many or a class for expanded clones.

d_call	j_call	v_call	clone_size	cdr3_nt	cdr3_aa
.	TRBJ1-1	TRBV7-9	.	TGTGCCAGCAGCTCCAGGCGGGTCGACACTGAAGCTTTCTTT	CASSSRRVDTEAFF
.	TRBJ2-7	TRBV28	.	TGTGCCAGCAGCGTCATTGCCGCCAAGGAGGGAAAATTCTACGAGCAGTACTTC	CASSVIAAKEGKFYEQYF
TRBD2	TRBJ2-1	TRBV5-8	.	TGTGCCAGCAACCAGCGGGAGCGTTACAATGAGCAGTTCTTC	CASNQRERYNEQFF
.	TRBJ2-7	TRBV4-3	.	TGCGCCAGCAGCCAAGATCCGGGGATCGACGAGCAGTACTTC	CASSQDPGIDEQYF
TRBD1	TRBJ1-1	TRBV27	once	TGTGCCAGCAGTTACTCCGGGACAGGAGAAGCTTTCTTT	CASSYSGTGEAFF
TRBD1	TRBJ1-3	TRBV7-8	.	TGTGCCAGCAGCTTACTCGCGGGACAGGGGGACACCATATATTTT	CASSLLAGQGDTIYF
.	TRBJ1-1	TRBV7-8	once	TGTGCCAGCAGCTTGGATCAGGGAGAAGCTTTCTTT	CASSLDQGEAFF
.	TRBJ2-1	TRBV11-2	once	TGTGCCAGCAGCTTAGATCCCCAGGACCGAGTGGGTGAGCAGTTCTTC	CASSLDPQDRVGEQFF
.	TRBJ2-6	TRBV18	.	TGTGCCAGCTCACTATATCCGGACGGGCTCTCTGGGGCCAACGTCCTGACTTTC	CASSLYPDGLSGANVLTF
TRBD2	TRBJ2-3	TRBV27	once	TGTGCCAGCAGCCTATTAGCGGGCCACACCCTAAAGGTTGATACGCAGTATTTT	CASSLLAGHTLKVDTQYF
.	TRBJ2-1	TRBV5-6	.	TGTGCCAGCAGCTTACCTAGCATCGGAGGTGAGCAGTTCTTC	CASSLPSIGGEQFF
TRBD2	TRBJ2-1	TRBV4-3	.	TGCGCCAGCAGCCAAGACGGGACTAGCGGGGGAAATGAGCAGTTCTTC	CASSQDGTSGGNEQFF
.	TRBJ1-5	TRBV27	.	TGTGCCAGCGGGCTTCAGCCCCAGCATTTT	CASGLQPQHF
.	TRBJ2-7	TRBV29-1	.	TGCAGCGGGGGGACGACCTACGAGCAGTACTTC	CSGGTTYEQYF
.	TRBJ2-7	TRBV25-1	.	TGTGCCAGCGGCGGGATAGGGACCCTCGAGCAGTACTTC	CASGGIGTLEQYF
.	TRBJ1-4	TRBV7-2	.	TGTGCCAGCAGCTTAGCGAGTGGGGGAGCGATGGAAAAACTGTTTTTT	CASSLASGGAMEKLFF
TRBD1	TRBJ2-7	TRBV4-1	.	TGCGCCAGCAGCCAAGGGGACAGTTACGAGCAGTACTTC	CASSQGDSYEQYF
TRBD2	TRBJ2-3	TRBV6-5	.	TGTGCCAGCAACAGCGGGATGAGGACAGATACGCAGTATTTT	CASNSGMRTDTQYF
.	TRBJ2-2	TRBV6-5	.	TGTGCCAGCAGTTACTCACTTGTCACCGGGGAGCTGTTTTTT	CASSYSLVTGELFF
TRBD2	TRBJ2-7	TRBV2	.	TGTGCCAGCAGTGGGACTAGCGGACGTTCCTACGAGCAGTACTTC	CASSGTSGRSYEQYF
.	TRBJ2-5	TRBV5-1	.	TGCGCCAGCAGCTTGCGGAGTTTGAGCGGGACACAAGAGACCCAGTACTTC	CASSLRSLSGTQETQYF
TRBD1	TRBJ2-7	TRBV10-1	.	TGCGCCAGCAGTGTCGGGACAGGGGCCTCCTACGAGCAGTACTTC	CASSVGTGASYEQYF
.	TRBJ2-5	TRBV18	.	TGTGCCAGCTCACAACCTAGGGGGGCGGTTCCTTCGGAGACCCAGTACTTC	CASSQPRGAVPSETQYF
.	TRBJ2-3	TRBV28	.	TGTGCCAGCAGTTTATCCCCGGGACGGATCATCAACACAGATACGCAGTATTTT	CASSLSPGRIINTDTQYF
.	TRBJ1-3	TRBV28	.	TGTGCCAGCACCACAAGGCACCAAGGAAACACCATATATTTT	CASTTRHQGNTIYF
.	TRBJ2-2	TRBV2	.	TGTGCCAGCAGTGACCCTTACGTTCGCAGCGCCCCGAACACCGGGGAGCTGTTTTTT	CASSDPYVRSAPNTGELFF
.	TRBJ1-5	TRBV29-1	.	TGCAGCGTATCGGATAGCAATCAGCCCCAGCATTTT	CSVSDSNQPQHF
.	TRBJ1-4	TRBV5-1	.	TGCGCCAGCAGCTTGGATATAGAGGATGCCGATGCAACTAATGAAAAACTGTTTTTT	CASSLDIEDADATNEKLFF
TRBD1	TRBJ1-4	TRBV11-2	.	TGTGCCAGCAGCTCTATGAACGACAGGGTTGAAAAACTGTTTTTT	CASSSMNDRVEKLFF
TRBD2	TRBJ2-1	TRBV6-5	.	TGTGCCAGCAGTTACATAGCGGGAGGGCCGGATGAGCAGTTCTTC	CASSYIAGGPDEQFF
TRBD2	TRBJ2-5	TRBV7-9	.	TGTGCCAGCAGCCGACTAGCGGGCATGCAAGAGACCCAGTACTTC	CASSRLAGMQETQYF